A single sample is the source of the 19 T cell receptor beta chains below, sequenced in a study of T cell changes during pregnancy in multiple sclerosis. TCRdb's copy holds only in-frame clones and misses some; the assay was immunoSEQ multiplex PCR. The sample has around 84,000 clones; approximately 93% are singletons. The sample here was peripheral blood, taken in the second trimester of pregnancy. These receptors originate from a female donor in good health, enrolled as a control in a pregnancy study.

The V call is TRBV11-2, the J call TRBJ2-5, with a possible D match to TRBD2 (6 bases). This CDR3 is built from 16 residues. Trimming took 4 bases from V and 5 from J, leaving 20 bases between them. The V gene's germline CDR1 is SGHAT and CDR2 FQNNGV. Written as DNA, the CDR3 is TGTGCCAGCAGCTCCCCCACCGGGATCCGGGGGGAGACCCAGTACTTC. Protein product: CASSSPTGIRGETQYF.

The rearrangement links TRBV5-5 to TRBJ1-1; a weak D match, TRBD1 (6 bases). CDR3 length: 17 amino acids. Germline CDR1 and CDR2: SGHKS and YYEKEE (reference sequence). Trimming cost V 4 bases and J 0 bases, with 19 bases left between them. In nucleotides, the CDR3 is TGTGCCAGCAGCACCGGACAGCTCCTCCTCATGAACACTGAAGCTTTCTTT. This codes for CASSTGQLLLMNTEAFF.

The chain employs TRBV15 and TRBJ2-1; 9 positions agree with TRBD2. The germline gives CDR1 LNHNV, CDR2 YYDKDF (reference sequence). This CDR3 is built from 15 residues. The ends lost 1 base at V and 6 bases at J; junction bases unmatched: 4. CDR3 nucleotides: TGTGCCACCAGCAGAGTTCCAGCGGGGGGCAATGAGCAGTTCTTC. It encodes CATSRVPAGGNEQFF.

CDR3 nucleotides: TGTGCCAGCAGTTTAATACCCGGACTAGCGGGAACAGATACGCAGTATTTT. It specifies CASSLIPGLAGTDTQYF. The chain has TRBV28 and TRBJ2-3; TRBD2 matches at 12 bases. The CDR3 totals 17 residues. Germline V gives CDR1 MDHEN, CDR2 SYDVKM. V gave up 2 bases and J gave up 3 bases; unmatched junction bases: 6.

This clone showed up just once. CDR3 amino acids: CASSTVLYEQYF. The CDR3 DNA follows: TGCGCCAGCAGTACAGTCCTCTACGAGCAGTACTTC. V gene TRBV10-1 combines with J gene TRBJ2-7; no definite D call. The germline CDR1 and CDR2 sequences are WNHNN and SYGVQD (reference sequence). This CDR3 region has 12 residues. Deletions cut 5 bases from V and 3 bases from J, with 8 bases between.

The V gene is TRBV30, the J gene TRBJ1-2, with D perhaps matching TRBD1 (5 bases). V was clipped by 0 bases and J by 5 bases, with 13 bases between them. Looked up from germline, CDR1 is GTSNPN and CDR2 is SVGIG (reference sequence). The CDR3 runs to 14 residues. CDR3 sequence reads: CAWSVFVGVYGYTF. The CDR3 DNA is TGTGCCTGGAGTGTATTCGTAGGGGTTTATGGCTACACCTTC.

This clone was seen more than once but under ten times. The rearrangement links TRBV15 to TRBJ2-7, with TRBD2 identical over 11 bases. This CDR3 is 21 amino acids long. CDR1 is LNHNV and CDR2 is YYDKDF in the germline V gene (reference sequence). Losses at the gene ends were 0 bases for V and 6 bases for J; bases not matched to a gene: 22. The CDR3 sequence: CATSREDVWGGVAGGPFEQYF. The CDR3 DNA reads as TGTGCCACCAGCAGAGAAGATGTTTGGGGAGGCGTAGCGGGAGGGCCTTTCGAGCAGTACTTC.

The rearrangement links TRBV4-2 to TRBJ2-7; TRBD2 agrees at 7 bases. Germline V gene sequence: CDR1 LGHNA, CDR2 YNFKEQ. The length of the CDR3 is 16 residues. V lost 0 bases to trimming and J lost 6 bases; unmatched junction nucleotides: 11. CDR3 region: CASSQDRVAGALEQYF. The CDR3 nucleotides are TGTGCCAGCAGCCAAGATAGGGTTGCGGGAGCACTCGAGCAGTACTTC.

The genes are TRBV7-9 and TRBJ1-4; D unresolved. V was shortened by 1 base and J by 0 bases, with 9 bases between the two germline ends. The length of the CDR3 is 16 residues. CDR1 and CDR2 (germline): SEHNR, FQNEAQ (reference sequence). This CDR3 reads CASSLVSGATNEKLFF. The CDR3 DNA is TGTGCCAGCAGCTTAGTCTCCGGTGCAACTAATGAAAAACTGTTTTTT.

This clone was picked up one time. The V gene is TRBV6-1, the J gene TRBJ2-6; possible D gene TRBD2, 6 bases. V was clipped by 2 bases and J by 0 bases, with 8 bases between them. Germline CDR1 and CDR2: MNHNS and SASEGT. There are 16 residues in the CDR3. This CDR3 reads CASSELGGSGANVLTF. CDR3 nucleotides: TGTGCCAGCAGTGAATTGGGGGGCTCTGGGGCCAACGTCCTGACTTTC.

This clone was counted once. The chain combines TRBV5-5 with TRBJ1-2, with 9 nucleotides matching TRBD1. J was trimmed by 8 bases and V by 5 bases; bases with no gene match: 10. CDR1 is SGHKS and CDR2 is YYEKEE in the germline V gene (reference sequence). CDR3 length: 14 residues. In nucleotides, the CDR3 is TGTGCCAGCAGGCCGCCCGGGACAGGGAGGGGCTACACCTTC. Translation gives CASRPPGTGRGYTF. Full variable domain (missing parts from reference TRBV5-5 and TRBJ1-2): DAGVTQSPTHLIKTRGQQVTLRCSPISGHKSVSWYQQVLGQGPQFIFQYYEKEERGRGNFPDRFSARQFPNYSSELNVNALLLGDSALYLCASRPPGTGRGYTFGSGTRLTVV.

This clone showed up just once. CDR3 in DNA: TGTGCCAGCAGCGTACAGGAAATTAGCACAGATACGCAGTATTTT. Protein sequence: CASSVQEISTDTQYF. This chain uses TRBV9 with TRBJ2-3; D remains unclear. Germline CDR1 is SGDLS and CDR2 is YYNGEE. V lost 1 base and J lost 0, with 9 bases in between. The CDR3 runs 15 residues.

This clone was seen a few times. The V call is TRBV19, the J call TRBJ1-5; the D is unclear. V lost 2 bases and J 2 bases, leaving 13 bases between the germline ends. The CDR3 totals 16 residues. Per germline, CDR1 LNHDA and CDR2 SQIVND (reference sequence). Here the CDR3 reads CASSITAGGGNQPQHF. The CDR3 DNA is TGTGCCAGTAGTATAACGGCAGGCGGGGGCAATCAGCCCCAGCATTTT.

The gene calls are TRBV5-6 and TRBJ1-5, with 9 bases identical to TRBD1. CDR3 length equals 16 residues. The V gene's germline CDR1 is SGHDT and CDR2 YYEEEE. V lost 0 bases, J lost 2 bases, and 3 bases stayed unmatched. The CDR3 reads CASSLGQGGGNQPQHF. The CDR3 nucleotides are TGTGCCAGCAGCTTGGGACAGGGGGGTGGCAATCAGCCCCAGCATTTT.

The V and J genes are TRBV5-5 and TRBJ1-4; 9 bases agree with TRBD1. V was pared by 3 bases and J by 7 bases, with 4 bases of the junction left unmatched. The CDR3 extends over 14 amino acids. Germline-derived CDR1 and CDR2 are SGHKS and YYEKEE (reference sequence). CDR3 protein: CASSSQGQGEKLFF. CDR3 coding DNA: TGTGCCAGCAGCTCCCAGGGACAGGGTGAAAAACTGTTTTTT.

V is TRBV28 and J is TRBJ1-5; 7 nucleotides match TRBD1. Germline loops: CDR1 MDHEN, CDR2 SYDVKM. The length of the CDR3 is 14 residues. The V gene end was trimmed by 8 bases and the J gene end by 4 bases; junction bases not matched to a gene: 8. The CDR3 sequence: CASRAGGSNQPQHF. In DNA form, the CDR3 reads TGTGCCAGCCGCGCAGGGGGTAGTAATCAGCCCCAGCATTTT.

This chain connects TRBV28 to TRBJ2-7; 11 bases match TRBD1. The germline gives CDR1 MDHEN, CDR2 SYDVKM. V shed 6 bases, J shed 4 bases, and the junction held 5 bases outside the gene matches. The CDR3 sequence is 14 residues long. For the CDR3, the DNA is TGTGCCAGCAGGCGGACAGGGGGCGCGTACGAGCAGTACTTC. Translating gives CASRRTGGAYEQYF.

The chain joins TRBV6-1 to TRBJ2-7; a possible D gene is TRBD2 (6 bases). Germline V gene sequence: CDR1 MNHNS, CDR2 SASEGT. V lost 6 bases and J 7 bases, leaving 16 bases between the germline ends. This CDR3 region has 13 residues. The CDR3 DNA reads TGTGCCAGCAGAACCGGGGGTCACGGTGAGCAGTACTTC. The encoded protein is CASRTGGHGEQYF.

The chain links TRBV30 to TRBJ2-7; 7 positions agree with TRBD2. Trimming removed 3 bases from V and 5 bases from J; junction bases left unmatched: 7. Germline V gives CDR1 GTSNPN, CDR2 SVGIG (reference sequence). This CDR3 comprises 13 residues. CDR3 nucleotide sequence: TGTGCCTGGAGCCGAGCGGGACGCAACGAGCAGTACTTC. This encodes CAWSRAGRNEQYF.